One sample yielded the 19 T cell receptor beta chains listed below, sequenced in a study of CD8 T cells in Susac syndrome. When the RNA was reverse transcribed, random hexamers were used with an input of roughly 0.45 to 1 ug. TCRdb itself ran the immunoSEQ multiplex PCR reads through MiXCR, one entry per CDR3 protein. Counted here are some 200,000 distinct CDR3 sequences, 90% to 95% occurring once; the ten biggest clones make up 0.075% to 0.095%. Sequencing was performed on CD4+ T cells from PBMCs. All receptors come from a human donor with Susac syndrome.

The chain carries TRBV5-6 and TRBJ1-2; 9 bases match TRBD1. With V trimmed by 5 bases and J by 8 bases, 7 bases remained unmatched. The germline V gene encodes CDR1 SGHDT and CDR2 YYEEEE. The CDR3 is 13 residues long. Written as DNA, the CDR3 is TGTGCCAGCAGATCGACAGGGGGAGGCGGCTACACCTTC. It codes for CASRSTGGGGYTF.

This rearrangement joins TRBV18 to TRBJ2-7; 8 bases map to TRBD2. CDR3 length: 15 residues. Germline values: CDR1 KGHSH, CDR2 LQKENI. V lost 0 bases and J lost 9; bases outside the gene matches: 10. DNA for the CDR3: TGTGCCAGCTCACCACCGAGTCGAGCGGGAGTCTTGCAGTACTTC. Its translation is CASSPPSRAGVLQYF.

The chain couples TRBV29-1 to TRBJ1-3; D is uncertain. CDR1 is SQVTM and CDR2 is ANQGSEA in the germline V gene. CDR3 size: 14 residues. Between the trimmed V and J ends, which lost 0 bases and 1 base, there was a span of 7 bases. CDR3: CSVEDSDSGNTIYF. The CDR3, as DNA: TGCAGCGTTGAAGACTCGGATTCTGGAAACACCATATATTTT.

This clonotype came up once. V usage is TRBV6-2 or TRBV6-3 and J usage is TRBJ2-7; TRBD2 is a possible D gene (6 bases). CDR1 is MNHEY, CDR2 SVGEGT, per germline. This CDR3 has 15 amino acids. Trimming stripped 2 bases from V and 3 bases from J, with 14 bases between. The CDR3 spells CASSYGGLLSYEQYF. The CDR3 DNA is TGTGCCAGCAGTTACGGGGGACTCCTCAGCTACGAGCAGTACTTC.

This clonotype appeared a few times. The gene calls are TRBV6-4 and TRBJ1-1; D unclear. V was shortened by 4 bases and J by 0 bases, with 6 bases between the two germline ends. The CDR3 runs to 13 residues. Germline values: CDR1 MRHNA, CDR2 SNTAGT. The CDR3 nucleotides are TGTGCCAGCAGTGTGCGTTTGAACACTGAAGCTTTCTTT. This gives the protein CASSVRLNTEAFF.

V usage is TRBV6-5 and J usage is TRBJ1-1, with D possibly TRBD1 on 5 matching bases. Germline CDR1 MNHEY, CDR2 SVGAGI. With 0 bases removed from V and 1 base from J, the gap between germline ends came to 6 bases. The CDR3 spans 14 residues. The CDR3 protein is CASSYSGTNTEAFF. The CDR3 region has the DNA TGTGCCAGCAGTTACTCGGGGACGAACACTGAAGCTTTCTTT.

The chain has TRBV20-1 and TRBJ2-1, with D possibly being TRBD2 (6 bases). The CDR3 is 15 amino acids. Germline CDR1 and CDR2: DFQATT and SNEGSKA (reference sequence). V lost 7 bases and J lost 2, with 18 bases in between. The CDR3 bases are TGCAGTGTTAAACAGGCGGGACCCGCCTACAATGAGCAGTTCTTC. Its protein is CSVKQAGPAYNEQFF.

The chain recombines TRBV20-1 with TRBJ1-6, with 10 positions matching TRBD1. The germline V gene encodes CDR1 DFQATT and CDR2 SNEGSKA (reference sequence). J was trimmed by 9 bases and V by 5 bases; bases with no gene match: 4. This CDR3 has 13 residues. The CDR3 loop reads CSARRDRGSPLHF. The CDR3 DNA is TGCAGTGCTCGCCGGGACAGGGGTTCACCCCTCCACTTT.

The genes are TRBV19 and TRBJ1-5; D remains ambiguous. CDR1 and CDR2 from the germline V gene are LNHDA and SQIVND (reference sequence). Trimming pared 4 bases from V and 3 bases from J, leaving 7 bases between. CDR3 size: 13 residues. CDR3 amino acids: CASSTTYNQPQHF. The CDR3 bases are TGTGCCAGTAGTACTACTTACAATCAGCCCCAGCATTTT. Full variable domain (rest looked up from reference TRBV19 and TRBJ1-5): DGGITQSPKYLFRKEGQNVTLSCEQNLNHDAMYWYRQDPGQGLRLIYYSQIVNDFQKGDIAEGYSVSREKKESFPLTVTSAQKNPTAFYLCASSTTYNQPQHFGDGTRLSIL.

V is TRBV3-1 and J is TRBJ2-1, with 8 positions matching TRBD2. The V gene end was trimmed by 4 bases and the J gene end by 5 bases; junction bases not matched to a gene: 7. The CDR3 contains 15 residues. Germline CDR1 LGHDT, CDR2 YNNKEL (reference sequence). This CDR3 reads CASSPHGRAHNEQFF. The CDR3 DNA reads as TGTGCCAGCAGCCCTCACGGGAGGGCCCACAATGAGCAGTTCTTC.

This chain uses TRBV18 with TRBJ2-7; no clear D. The CDR3 is 14 residues long. V was clipped by 2 bases and J by 2 bases, with 10 bases between them. Per germline, CDR1 KGHSH and CDR2 LQKENI. The CDR3 DNA is TGTGCCAGCTCACCATCGGCAGACACCTACGAGCAGTACTTC. Translation: CASSPSADTYEQYF.

The chain has TRBV20-1 and TRBJ1-2; the match to TRBD1 covers 7 bases. Germline V lookup: CDR1 DFQATT, CDR2 SNEGSKA (reference sequence). The V and J ends lost 4 bases and 8 bases, in that order; junction bases with no gene match: 7. The CDR3 has 12 amino acids. The CDR3 region is CSANDRVGGYTF. DNA of the CDR3: TGCAGTGCTAACGACAGGGTTGGCGGCTACACCTTC.

The chain combines TRBV25-1 with TRBJ2-1, with TRBD1 identical over 11 bases. The CDR3 is 15 amino acids. The J segment lost 5 bases and the V segment lost 4 bases, leaving 4 bases of the junction unmatched. The germline CDR1 and CDR2 sequences are MGHDK and SYGVNS. The CDR3 region has the DNA TGTGCCAGCAGTGCACCGGGACAGGGGGACAATGAGCAGTTCTTC. This encodes CASSAPGQGDNEQFF.

A single count supports this clonotype. The gene calls are TRBV5-4 and TRBJ2-3, with 14 bases identical to TRBD2. With V trimmed by 4 bases and J by 10 bases, 5 bases remained unmatched. This CDR3 is 14 amino acids long. The V gene's germline CDR1 is SGHNT and CDR2 YYREEE (reference sequence). This chain's CDR3 is CASSGGLAGEAQYF. CDR3 DNA sequence: TGTGCCAGCAGCGGGGGACTAGCGGGAGAGGCGCAGTATTTT.

The CDR3 reads CASSVLPGDTQYF. CDR3 DNA: TGTGCCAGCAGTGTTCTGCCTGGAGATACGCAGTATTTT. V usage is TRBV2 and J usage is TRBJ2-3; D gene uncertain. The germline CDR1 and CDR2 sequences are SNHLY and FYNNEI. CDR3 length: 13 amino acids. Trimming removed 4 bases from V and 5 bases from J, with 10 bases in between.

The chain's CDR3 is CASSPSRGQTNTGELFF. DNA of the CDR3: TGTGCCAGCAGTCCATCGCGGGGGCAGACGAACACCGGGGAGCTGTTTTTT. The chain links TRBV7-9 to TRBJ2-2; maybe TRBD2 (7 bases). Germline V CDR1 and CDR2: SEHNR, FQNEAQ (reference sequence). The V end was cut by 6 bases, the J end by 0 bases, with 17 bases between. This CDR3 spans 17 amino acids.

CDR3 amino acids: CASKGFGNTIYF. Here the CDR3 DNA reads TGTGCCAGCAAGGGCTTTGGAAACACCATATATTTT. This chain uses TRBV6-1 with TRBJ1-3; D gene unclear. Looked up from germline, CDR1 is MNHNS and CDR2 is SASEGT. V gave up 7 bases and J gave up 3 bases, with 7 bases separating them. This CDR3 has 12 amino acids.

The genes are TRBV19 and TRBJ1-2; D is ambiguous. This CDR3 has 14 amino acids. V was trimmed by 3 bases and J by 5 bases, leaving 13 bases between them. The germline gives CDR1 LNHDA, CDR2 SQIVND (reference sequence). CDR3 sequence: CASSMMAGPYGYTF. The CDR3 DNA reads TGTGCCAGTAGTATGATGGCAGGACCTTATGGCTACACCTTC.

V is TRBV28 and J is TRBJ2-2; weak D call: TRBD2 (6 bases). With 3 bases removed from V and 2 bases from J, the gap between germline ends came to 19 bases. Per the germline V gene, CDR1 is MDHEN and CDR2 is SYDVKM. There are 18 residues in the CDR3. CDR3 amino acids: CASSLAGSRGSNTGELFF. CDR3 DNA: TGTGCCAGCAGTTTGGCGGGCTCTCGGGGGTCAAACACCGGGGAGCTGTTTTTT.